Below are 21 T cell receptor beta chains sequenced from a single sample in a study of blood T cell repertoires in COVID-19. Produced via immunoSEQ multiplex PCR; TCRdb's table is partial and in-frame only. The sample records about 200,000 clones, 88% being singletons. The sample consisted of peripheral blood. The source of these receptors is a human donor in a cohort sampled during active COVID-19.

The V gene is TRBV9, the J gene TRBJ2-3; TRBD2 is a possible D gene (5 bases). CDR3 length: 18 residues. V lost 4 bases, J lost 2 bases, and 23 bases lay in between. Germline lookup yields CDR1 SGDLS and CDR2 YYNGEE. This CDR3 is CASSSDAGDYRPTDTQYF. The CDR3 DNA reads TGTGCCAGCAGCTCGGACGCTGGAGACTATCGACCCACAGATACGCAGTATTTT.

The V and J genes are TRBV29-1 and TRBJ2-1, with 8 bases aligning to TRBD2. After removal of 6 bases from V and 6 bases from J, the junction contained 7 bases not matched to a gene. Germline V CDR1 and CDR2: SQVTM, ANQGSEA. The CDR3 is made up of 13 amino acids. The CDR3 DNA is TGCAGCGTGATAGCGGGGAGGATCAATGAGCAGTTCTTC. Protein product: CSVIAGRINEQFF.

V is TRBV2 and J is TRBJ2-2; D may be TRBD1 (5 bases). V shed 3 bases and J shed 1 base, with 15 bases lying between them. CDR1 is SNHLY, CDR2 FYNNEI, per germline. CDR3 size: 17 residues. The CDR3 DNA follows: TGTGCCAGCAGTGAGTCTAAGGGGTTAGTGAACACCGGGGAGCTGTTTTTT. Translating gives CASSESKGLVNTGELFF.

The chain recombines TRBV4-3 with TRBJ1-4; D might be TRBD1 (6 bases). Deletions cut 5 bases from V and 7 bases from J, with 17 bases between. Per germline, CDR1 LGHNA and CDR2 YSLEER. CDR3 length equals 15 residues. CDR3 amino acids: CASSKSTGWGEKLFF. In nucleotides, the CDR3 is TGCGCCAGCAGCAAAAGCACAGGGTGGGGTGAAAAACTGTTTTTT.

V usage is TRBV21-1 and J usage is TRBJ2-1; whether TRBD2, the table's D call, matches the DNA was not checked. TRBV21-1 is marked as a pseudogene. CDR3 size: 17 residues. The CDR3 DNA reads as TGTGCCAGCATCCTGAGGCCTACGGGAGTGCCCTACAATGAGCAGTTCTTC. It yields the protein CASILRPTGVPYNEQFF.

The chain is built from TRBV30 and TRBJ2-5, with 14 bases aligning to TRBD2. The germline V gene encodes CDR1 GTSNPN and CDR2 SVGIG (reference sequence). V shed 2 bases, J shed 2 bases, and the junction held 7 bases outside the gene matches. The CDR3 length is 17 residues. CDR3 residues: CAWSFYRTSGGQETQYF. CDR3 bases: TGTGCCTGGAGTTTCTACCGGACTAGCGGGGGGCAAGAGACCCAGTACTTC.

This chain links TRBV2 with TRBJ1-1; 7 bases are shared with TRBD1. The V and J ends lost 3 bases and 5 bases, in that order; junction bases with no gene match: 9. CDR1 SNHLY and CDR2 FYNNEI come from the germline V gene. CDR3 length equals 15 residues. In DNA form, the CDR3 reads TGTGCCAGCAGTGATGAGGCAGGGGGGTCGACTGAAGCTTTCTTT. Encoded protein: CASSDEAGGSTEAFF.

V and J are TRBV5-5 and TRBJ2-7; TRBD2 aligns across 13 bases. V lost 3 bases to trimming and J lost 4 bases; unmatched junction nucleotides: 7. The CDR3 spans 16 residues. Germline V gives CDR1 SGHKS, CDR2 YYEKEE (reference sequence). The CDR3 reads CASSWGTSGRGYEQYF. CDR3 DNA sequence: TGTGCCAGCAGCTGGGGCACTAGCGGGAGGGGGTACGAGCAGTACTTC.

As regards this clone: One junction end disagrees with the germline gene, perhaps due to a read error. This sequence joins TRBV30 and TRBJ2-3; TRBD1 matches at 7 bases. Germline CDR1 reads GTSNPN; CDR2 reads SVGIG (reference sequence). There are 13 residues in the CDR3. In nucleotides, the CDR3 is TGTGCCTGGAGTACGGACAGGCCGGTGGGTTTGGATTTT. Protein: CAWSTDRPVGLDF.

About this clone itself: Other DNA sequences in this sample translate to the same CDR3. The CDR3 loop is CASAGTGGYNEQFF. The DNA for the CDR3 is TGTGCCAGTGCAGGGACAGGGGGATACAATGAGCAGTTCTTC. The V call is TRBV19, the J call TRBJ2-1; 11 nucleotides match TRBD1. Germline CDR1 LNHDA, CDR2 SQIVND (reference sequence). Trimming took 8 bases from V and 4 from J; bases not matched to a gene: 4. The CDR3 runs 14 residues.

The chain combines TRBV23-1 with TRBJ2-1, with D perhaps TRBD2 (6 bases). TRBV23-1 is filed as an ORF, its function uncertain. This CDR3 contains 15 residues. The V and J ends lost 0 bases and 6 bases respectively, with 12 bases between them. The chain's CDR3 is CASSQSEGLLNEQFF. CDR3 in DNA: TGCGCCAGCAGTCAATCGGAGGGGCTGCTCAATGAGCAGTTCTTC.

The chain recombines TRBV7-2 with TRBJ2-1; 14 bases map to TRBD2. Germline CDR1 reads SGHTA; CDR2 reads FQGNSA. Losses at the gene ends were 5 bases for V and 10 bases for J; bases not matched to a gene: 13. The CDR3 has 17 amino acids. The CDR3 sequence is CASSLLHGTSGGVEQFF. The DNA for the CDR3 is TGTGCCAGCAGCCTACTCCACGGGACTAGCGGGGGAGTGGAGCAGTTCTTC.

This chain joins TRBV11-2 and TRBJ2-5; possible D gene TRBD2, 6 bases. V lost 5 bases and J lost 7, with 11 bases in between. Germline lookup yields CDR1 SGHAT and CDR2 FQNNGV. The CDR3 consists of 12 residues. CDR3 bases: TGTGCCAGCAGCCTACCGGAGGGGACCCAGTACTTC. Translation: CASSLPEGTQYF.

J is TRBJ1-4 and V is TRBV27; 8 bases line up with TRBD1. The CDR3 has 17 residues. The germline V gene encodes CDR1 MNHEY and CDR2 SMNVEV (reference sequence). V trimming: 2 bases; J trimming: 6 bases; junction bases outside the gene matches: 11. The CDR3 region is CASSLEGRGREYEKLFF. The CDR3 DNA sequence: TGTGCCAGCAGTTTAGAGGGCAGGGGGCGCGAGTATGAAAAACTGTTTTTT.

This rearrangement joins TRBV7-6 to TRBJ2-1, with 11 bases aligning to TRBD2. With 4 bases clipped from V and 6 bases from J, the junction kept 5 bases outside the gene matches. Per germline, CDR1 SGHVS and CDR2 FNYEAQ. There are 15 residues in the CDR3. CDR3 in DNA: TGTGCCAGCAGCTCTAGCGGGGGGCGCCCCAATGAGCAGTTCTTC. Amino acid sequence: CASSSSGGRPNEQFF. Full variable domain (rest looked up from reference TRBV7-6 and TRBJ2-1): GAGVSQSPRYKVTKRGQDVALRCDPISGHVSLYWYRQALGQGPEFLTYFNYEAQQDKSGLPNDRFSAERPEGSISTLTIQRTEQRDSAMYRCASSSSGGRPNEQFFGPGTRLTVL.

The chain couples TRBV28 to TRBJ2-1, with TRBD1 matching 9 bases. In germline, CDR1 is MDHEN, CDR2 SYDVKM. The CDR3 extends over 15 amino acids. J was trimmed by 7 bases and V by 7 bases; bases with no gene match: 11. The DNA for the CDR3 is TGTGCCAGCACCTTCGGGACAGGGTTAGCGAATGAGCAGTTCTTC. This gives the protein CASTFGTGLANEQFF.

This clone was counted only a few times. This chain links TRBV27 with TRBJ1-5; TRBD1 matches at 8 bases. The length of the CDR3 is 13 residues. V lost 4 bases and J lost 7; bases outside the gene matches: 3. The germline CDR1 and CDR2 sequences are MNHEY and SMNVEV (reference sequence). The CDR3 region has the DNA TGTGCCAGCAGTTGGGACAGGCAGCAGCCCCAGCATTTT. This sequence encodes CASSWDRQQPQHF.

The chain joins TRBV6-5 to TRBJ2-5; weak D call: TRBD1 (6 bases). Trimming removed 6 bases from V and 2 bases from J, with 10 bases in between. Germline assignment: CDR1 MNHEY and CDR2 SVGAGI. The CDR3 runs to 13 residues. CDR3 sequence (DNA): TGTGCCAGCAGGGCAGGGGTGCAAGAGACCCAGTACTTC. Its translation is CASRAGVQETQYF.

The V gene is TRBV29-1, the J gene TRBJ1-1, with TRBD1 identical over 7 bases. The CDR3 totals 15 residues. Germline CDR1 is SQVTM and CDR2 is ANQGSEA. V dropped 4 bases and J dropped 0; count of bases not matched to a gene: 8. The CDR3 is CSVVLGQFMNTEAFF. Here the CDR3 DNA reads TGCAGCGTTGTTTTGGGACAGTTTATGAACACTGAAGCTTTCTTT.

The chain links TRBV2 to TRBJ1-2, with D tentatively TRBD1 (5 bases). V was cut by 4 bases and J by 1 base, with 7 bases left in between. CDR3 length: 13 amino acids. Germline CDR1 SNHLY, CDR2 FYNNEI. Here the CDR3 reads CASSVDSNYGYTF. DNA of the CDR3: TGTGCCAGCAGTGTTGACAGTAACTATGGCTACACCTTC.

This chain joins TRBV9 and TRBJ2-7; 7 nucleotides align to TRBD2. The V gene end was trimmed by 3 bases and the J gene end by 0 bases; junction bases not matched to a gene: 6. The germline V gene has CDR1 SGDLS and CDR2 YYNGEE. CDR3 length: 15 residues. The CDR3 protein is CASSAGLVGSYEQYF. The CDR3 DNA reads as TGTGCCAGCAGCGCCGGACTAGTGGGCTCCTACGAGCAGTACTTC.